The 8 T cell receptor beta chains presented below share a single source sample, sequenced in a study of shared clonotypes between healthy human individuals. TCRdb's table, derived via immunoSEQ multiplex PCR, lists solely in-frame clones and lacks some. The table lists some 2,500,000 clones, 92% of them singletons. Sequenced sample: naive CD4+ T cells from PBMCs. Described subset: CD45RA+ positively selected. The source of these receptors is a man aged 18-30 years in good health. Some clones in this sample may be carry-over from other donors' samples.

The V gene is TRBV19, the J gene TRBJ2-7; D might be TRBD1 (6 bases). Trimming took 3 bases from V and 3 from J, leaving 15 bases between them. Germline V gene lookup returns CDR1 LNHDA and CDR2 SQIVND (reference sequence). The CDR3 runs to 15 residues. DNA for the CDR3: TGTGCCAGTAGTATCACATGGCAGGGGAGCTACGAGCAGTACTTC. As protein: CASSITWQGSYEQYF.

V is TRBV6-5 and J is TRBJ2-7; 10 nucleotides match TRBD1. Germline CDR1 MNHEY, CDR2 SVGAGI. The CDR3 is 15 residues long. Losses at the gene ends were 6 bases for V and 2 bases for J; bases not matched to a gene: 7. The CDR3 loop is CASRHQGQGTYEQYF. CDR3 DNA sequence: TGTGCCAGCAGACACCAGGGACAGGGGACCTACGAGCAGTACTTC.

This chain joins TRBV5-1 and TRBJ2-3, with 7 positions matching TRBD1. CDR1 SGHRS and CDR2 YFSETQ come from the germline V gene. Trimming at V came to 4 bases and at J to 0 bases, leaving 8 bases not matched to a gene. The CDR3 is made up of 16 amino acids. The CDR3 region is CASSPLGRGSTDTQYF. The DNA of the CDR3 is TGCGCCAGCAGCCCATTGGGCAGGGGGAGCACAGATACGCAGTATTTT.

The chain couples TRBV4-3 to TRBJ2-3; D is unclear. In germline, CDR1 is LGHNA, CDR2 YSLEER. Deletions cut 0 bases from V and 7 bases from J, with 8 bases between. The CDR3 length is 13 residues. The DNA of the CDR3 is TGCGCCAGCAGCCAAGACGCTTTCTATACGCAGTATTTT. Translated, it gives CASSQDAFYTQYF.

The chain recombines TRBV1 with TRBJ2-7. TRBV1 is a pseudogene. This CDR3 has 12 residues. The CDR3 nucleotides read TGCACCAGCAGCCAAGGGGCCTACGAGCAGTACTTC. Translated: CTSSQGAYEQYF.

This chain joins TRBV7-9 and TRBJ1-3, with 7 bases matching TRBD1. Trimming cost V 0 bases and J 3 bases; bases outside gene matches: 5. The CDR3 loop spans 16 amino acids. Germline-derived CDR1 and CDR2 are SEHNR and FQNEAQ (reference sequence). CDR3 in DNA: TGTGCCAGCAGCTTAGCGACAGGGTCGATTGGAAACACCATATATTTT. Translation: CASSLATGSIGNTIYF.

The chain carries TRBV5-1 and TRBJ2-1, with 10 nucleotides matching TRBD2. CDR3 length equals 15 residues. The V and J ends lost 4 bases and 5 bases, in that order; junction bases with no gene match: 6. Germline assignment: CDR1 SGHRS and CDR2 YFSETQ. CDR3 amino acids: CASSVGLADDNEQFF. DNA of the CDR3: TGCGCCAGCAGCGTTGGACTAGCGGACGACAATGAGCAGTTCTTC.

The chain combines TRBV6-4 with TRBJ2-1; D is perhaps TRBD1 or TRBD2 (7 bases each). Trimming took off 6 bases at V and 2 bases at J, with 26 bases between the two ends. From germline, CDR1 is MRHNA and CDR2 SNTAGT. CDR3 length: 19 residues. CDR3 region: CASSRTGLKLGLPYNEQFF. CDR3 nucleotides: TGTGCCAGCAGCCGGACAGGCCTAAAGTTGGGACTACCCTACAATGAGCAGTTCTTC.